One sample yielded the 23 T cell receptor beta chains listed below, sequenced in a study of control samples from healthy donors and cancer patients. Libraries were prepared by immunoSEQ multiplex PCR; TCRdb keeps only in-frame clonotypes and omits some of them. The sample shows about 150,000 clones, 85% to 95% of them seen only once. The sample comprised blood. Receptors originate from a man between 45 and 60 years old in good health.

The CDR3: CASSQTGTGDTGELFF. The DNA for the CDR3 is TGTGCCAGCAGCCAGACCGGGACAGGGGACACCGGGGAGCTGTTTTTT. The gene calls are TRBV4-2 and TRBJ2-2; 10 nucleotides line up with TRBD1. V shed 3 bases and J 3 bases; nucleotides not matched to a gene: 4. Germline CDR1 is LGHNA and CDR2 is YNFKEQ. The CDR3 length is 16 residues.

The V gene is TRBV9, the J gene TRBJ2-5, with D tentatively TRBD2 (6 bases). The CDR3 runs 16 residues. Germline CDR1 SGDLS, CDR2 YYNGEE. V gave up 3 bases and J gave up 2 bases, with 17 bases separating them. CDR3 nucleotide sequence: TGTGCCAGCAGCGCTGGGTATGGGACTTCTCAAGAGACCCAGTACTTC. This gives the protein CASSAGYGTSQETQYF.

V is TRBV6-1 and J is TRBJ2-7; D remains ambiguous. This CDR3 region has 14 residues. CDR1 and CDR2 from the germline V gene are MNHNS and SASEGT. The V and J ends lost 1 base and 3 bases respectively, with 10 bases between them. The CDR3 spells CASSEGAGYYEQYF. The CDR3 DNA reads TGTGCCAGCAGTGAAGGGGCTGGCTACTACGAGCAGTACTTC.

The chain links TRBV7-9 to TRBJ2-3; a weak D match, TRBD2 (6 bases). V was trimmed by 5 bases and J by 4 bases, leaving 13 bases between them. Looked up from germline, CDR1 is SEHNR and CDR2 is FQNEAQ (reference sequence). The CDR3 is 14 amino acids. Here the CDR3 reads CASSGTPKADTQYF. DNA for the CDR3: TGTGCCAGCAGCGGGACTCCTAAAGCAGATACGCAGTATTTT. The variable domain in full, with the rest retrieved from reference TRBV7-9 and TRBJ2-3, is DTGVSQNPRHKITKRGQNVTFRCDPISEHNRLYWYRQTLGQGPEFLTYFQNEAQLEKSRLLSDRFSAERPKGSFSTLEIQRTEQGDSAMYLCASSGTPKADTQYFGPGTRLTVL.

The chain links TRBV11-2 to TRBJ2-1; D call uncertain. V gave up 5 bases and J gave up 4 bases, with 15 bases separating them. Germline CDR1 and CDR2: SGHAT and FQNNGV. This CDR3 is built from 15 residues. CDR3 residues: CASSPTSETYNEQFF. CDR3 nucleotide sequence: TGTGCCAGCAGCCCGACTTCAGAGACTTACAATGAGCAGTTCTTC.

The rearrangement links TRBV10-3 to TRBJ2-2, with 10 bases aligning to TRBD1. This CDR3 is built from 14 residues. The germline gives CDR1 ENHRY, CDR2 SYGVKD. V shed 6 bases, J shed 6 bases, and the junction held 4 bases outside the gene matches. CDR3 sequence: CAIRPDRGAGELFF. The CDR3, as DNA: TGTGCCATCAGGCCGGACAGGGGGGCCGGGGAGCTGTTTTTT.

CDR3 amino acids: CASSSQEHGNTIYF. The CDR3 DNA is TGTGCCAGCAGTTCTCAGGAGCACGGAAACACCATATATTTT. The rearrangement links TRBV28 to TRBJ1-3; D not resolved. The CDR3 consists of 14 residues. Germline V gene lookup returns CDR1 MDHEN and CDR2 SYDVKM. Trimming removed 4 bases at V and 4 bases at J, with 11 bases between.

The rearrangement uses TRBV5-1 and TRBJ2-1, with 13 bases aligning to TRBD2. Germline-derived CDR1 and CDR2 are SGHRS and YFSETQ. The trim removed 4 bases at V and 8 bases at J, leaving 6 bases unmatched. The CDR3 covers 15 residues. In DNA, the CDR3 is TGCGCCAGCAGCCCCGGGACTAGCGGGATGGATGAGCAGTTCTTC. It translates to CASSPGTSGMDEQFF.

This chain joins TRBV9 and TRBJ2-1, with TRBD2 matching over 10 bases. The V gene end was trimmed by 0 bases and the J gene end by 9 bases; junction bases not matched to a gene: 18. Germline V gives CDR1 SGDLS, CDR2 YYNGEE. This CDR3 spans 19 amino acids. CDR3: CASSVVTGGSSGRGVEQFF. Here the CDR3 DNA reads TGTGCCAGCAGCGTAGTCACAGGGGGGTCCAGCGGGAGGGGAGTTGAGCAGTTCTTC.

The chain uses TRBV3-1 (or the pseudogene TRBV3-2) and TRBJ2-7; TRBD1 matches at 9 bases. Trimming cost V 2 bases and J 6 bases; bases outside gene matches: 8. Germline assignment: CDR1 LGHDT and CDR2 YNNKEL (reference sequence). This CDR3 spans 15 amino acids. The CDR3 loop reads CASSQTGTGFGEQYF. The CDR3 DNA reads as TGTGCCAGCAGCCAAACCGGGACAGGGTTCGGCGAGCAGTACTTC.

The V and J genes are TRBV5-1 and TRBJ1-5, with TRBD1 identical over 7 bases. The CDR3 has 14 residues. CDR1 SGHRS and CDR2 YFSETQ come from the germline V gene. J was trimmed by 4 bases and V by 3 bases; bases with no gene match: 4. CDR3 protein: CASSSGQKNQPQHF. The CDR3 coding sequence is TGCGCCAGCAGCTCGGGACAGAAGAATCAGCCCCAGCATTTT.

The V gene is TRBV27, the J gene TRBJ2-2, with unresolved D. CDR1 and CDR2 from the germline V gene are MNHEY and SMNVEV (reference sequence). Trimming removed 2 bases at V and 4 bases at J, with 5 bases between. This CDR3 comprises 13 residues. DNA for the CDR3: TGTGCCAGCAGTTTAGGCGGCACCGGGGAGCTGTTTTTT. This codes for CASSLGGTGELFF.

This clone was counted between two and nine times. The chain joins TRBV4-1 to TRBJ1-2; D gene unclear. V lost 0 bases to trimming and J lost 4 bases, with 3 bases between them. Germline V gives CDR1 MGHRA, CDR2 YSYEKL. The CDR3 has 12 residues. The CDR3 region has the DNA TGCGCCAGCAGCCAAGACGGCTATGGCTACACCTTC. It encodes CASSQDGYGYTF.

The chain joins TRBV7-9 to TRBJ2-3; weak D call: TRBD2 (5 bases). CDR1 is SEHNR, CDR2 FQNEAQ, per germline (reference sequence). V was clipped by 2 bases and J by 3 bases, with 12 bases between them. The CDR3 loop spans 15 amino acids. The CDR3 loop reads CASSLSLAVTDTQYF. DNA for the CDR3: TGTGCCAGCAGCTTATCGCTAGCCGTGACAGATACGCAGTATTTT.

This clone was observed a handful of times. J is TRBJ2-2 and V is TRBV7-6, with D possibly being TRBD1 (6 bases). This CDR3 has 15 residues. Germline CDR1 SGHVS, CDR2 FNYEAQ. The V gene lost 5 bases and the J gene lost 4 bases, with 14 bases spanning the gap. For the CDR3, the DNA is TGTGCCAGCAGCCACCGGACAGCTGCCACCGGGGAGCTGTTTTTT. This encodes CASSHRTAATGELFF.

V usage is TRBV5-1 and J usage is TRBJ2-7; D might be TRBD2 (6 bases). The CDR3 runs 17 residues. CDR1 is SGHRS and CDR2 is YFSETQ in the germline V gene. Trimming pared 0 bases from V and 0 bases from J, leaving 16 bases between. This CDR3 reads CASSLVGSSVSSYEQYF. CDR3 sequence (DNA): TGCGCCAGCAGCTTGGTCGGTTCTAGCGTAAGCTCCTACGAGCAGTACTTC.

This clone appeared once. The chain is built from TRBV20-1 and TRBJ1-2; a possible D gene is TRBD1 (6 bases). The CDR3 spans 13 residues. Looked up from germline, CDR1 is DFQATT and CDR2 is SNEGSKA (reference sequence). With 3 bases removed from V and 3 bases from J, the gap between germline ends came to 11 bases. CDR3 protein: CSASNRDDYGYTF. The DNA of the CDR3 is TGCAGTGCTAGTAACAGGGACGACTATGGCTACACCTTC.

This clone was found a few times. J is TRBJ2-7 and V is TRBV28, with 8 bases matching TRBD2. The CDR3 runs 15 residues. CDR1 is MDHEN and CDR2 is SYDVKM in the germline V gene. V was pared by 2 bases and J by 6 bases, with 9 bases of the junction left unmatched. CDR3 in DNA: TGTGCCAGCAGTTTACCGGCTAGCGGGCCCTTCGAGCAGTACTTC. Translated: CASSLPASGPFEQYF.

The V gene is TRBV19, the J gene TRBJ1-1; unclear D gene. Germline lookup yields CDR1 LNHDA and CDR2 SQIVND (reference sequence). Trimming pared 6 bases from V and 5 bases from J, leaving 16 bases between. There are 14 residues in the CDR3. CDR3 coding DNA: TGTGCCAGTAGGAACCCAGCGGGCAGGACTGAAGCTTTCTTT. Translation gives CASRNPAGRTEAFF. The full variable domain, its missing parts supplied by reference TRBV19 and TRBJ1-1, is DGGITQSPKYLFRKEGQNVTLSCEQNLNHDAMYWYRQDPGQGLRLIYYSQIVNDFQKGDIAEGYSVSREKKESFPLTVTSAQKNPTAFYLCASRNPAGRTEAFFGQGTRLTVV.

The rearrangement links TRBV13 to TRBJ2-7; TRBD1 matches 9 bases. V shed 4 bases, J shed 6 bases, and the junction held 10 bases outside the gene matches. CDR1 is PRHDT and CDR2 is FYEKMQ in the germline V gene (reference sequence). This CDR3 region has 15 residues. CDR3 nucleotides: TGTGCCAGCAGCTCCCGGACAGGGGCTGGAGGCGAGCAGTACTTC. This sequence encodes CASSSRTGAGGEQYF.

The rearrangement links TRBV3-1 (or the pseudogene TRBV3-2) to TRBJ2-7; TRBD2 matches at 12 bases. Trimming removed 6 bases from V and 3 bases from J; junction bases left unmatched: 3. This CDR3 is 14 amino acids long. Germline V gene sequence: CDR1 LGHDT, CDR2 YNNKEL (reference sequence). The CDR3 DNA reads TGTGCCAGCAGTCTAGCGGGAGGGATCTACGAGCAGTACTTC. Translation: CASSLAGGIYEQYF.

The chain uses TRBV19 and TRBJ1-1, with D hard to call. The CDR3 has 15 amino acids. The germline CDR1 and CDR2 sequences are LNHDA and SQIVND (reference sequence). V gave up 7 bases and J gave up 3 bases, with 18 bases separating them. CDR3 residues: CASIMRAHRDTEAFF. CDR3 DNA sequence: TGTGCCAGTATCATGCGGGCCCATAGGGACACTGAAGCTTTCTTT.

This chain links TRBV6-5 with TRBJ1-1; 11 nucleotides line up with TRBD1. This CDR3 region has 13 residues. With V trimmed by 8 bases and J by 4 bases, 3 bases remained unmatched. Per germline, CDR1 MNHEY and CDR2 SVGAGI. Written as DNA, the CDR3 is TGTGCCAGCGGCGGGACAGGGGGCACTGAAGCTTTCTTT. Translated: CASGGTGGTEAFF.